Below, one T cell receptor (beta chain) is given with its context. Its antigen is not known. Profiling relied on immunoSEQ multiplex PCR, and the TCRdb table lists in-frame clones only, not all of them. The data hold over 100,000 clones, with 87% observed a single time. This entry is derived from a study of T cell responses to AZD1222 COVID-19 vaccine. Study-level results: Baseline serostatus was positive in only six AZD1222 recipients.

Germline CDR1 and CDR2: LNHDA and SQIVND (reference sequence). The CDR3 is 14 amino acids. V lost 6 bases to trimming and J lost 5 bases, with 14 bases between them. It was second doses at about 4 or about 12 weeks that were pooled. The input for sequencing was peripheral blood, taken 28 days after the second AZD1222 dose. This clonotype was obtained from an adult who received the AZD1222 COVID-19 vaccine. The chain links TRBV19 to TRBJ2-1; a possible D gene is TRBD1 (5 bases). The CDR3 DNA reads as TGTGCCAGTAGAGAGCCAGGGCTAGACAATGAGCAGTTCTTC. It translates to CASREPGLDNEQFF.